Presented here are 4 T cell receptor beta chains from one specimen sequenced in a study of T cells in Graves' hyperthyroidism and ophthalmopathy. TCR beta CDR3 region amplification was performed from RNA transcripts. In the first-round RT-PCR of the TCR CDR3, the HTBI primer set was used. A single record per CDR3 protein comes from TCRdb applying MiXCR to the multiplex PCR reads. The top ten clones hold around 35% of a sample with 300,000 to 450,000 distinct CDR3 sequences, about 18% of them seen once. Source material: blood. The receptors derive from a woman aged 30 to 39 with Graves' hyperthyroidism that later progressed to Graves' ophthalmopathy.

The genes are TRBV3-1 and TRBJ1-2; 7 bases map to TRBD1. This CDR3 is 15 amino acids long. Germline CDR1 and CDR2: LGHDT and YNNKEL (reference sequence). Trimming at V came to 0 bases and at J to 8 bases, leaving 9 bases not matched to a gene. CDR3 region: CASSQDTGDIVGYTF. CDR3 bases: TGTGCCAGCAGCCAAGATACAGGGGATATAGTGGGCTACACCTTC.

This clonotype was seen at least ten times. The chain employs TRBV11-2 and TRBJ2-7; 7 bases fit TRBD2. The germline V gene encodes CDR1 SGHAT and CDR2 FQNNGV. The V gene end was trimmed by 0 bases and the J gene end by 0 bases; junction bases not matched to a gene: 2. CDR3 length: 15 residues. CDR3 coding DNA: TGTGCCAGCAGCTTAGACGGGGGGAGCTCCTACGAGCAGTACTTC. It specifies CASSLDGGSSYEQYF.

This clonotype came up many times. The chain links TRBV6-1 to TRBJ1-4; D unclear. V shed 5 bases and J shed 2 bases, with 9 bases lying between them. The CDR3 runs 14 residues. Germline V gene data show CDR1 as MNHNS and CDR2 as SASEGT. In nucleotides, the CDR3 is TGTGCCAGCAGTTTGACGGGGACTAATGAAAAACTGTTTTTT. This encodes CASSLTGTNEKLFF.

In its sample, this clonotype was seen a few times. This rearrangement joins TRBV7-9 to TRBJ1-3; 7 bases are a match to TRBD1. The junction had 6 bases not matched to a gene; V was cut back by 4 bases and J by 3 bases. The CDR3 loop spans 15 amino acids. Germline CDR1 and CDR2: SEHNR and FQNEAQ (reference sequence). CDR3 sequence: CASSSDRVDGNTIYF. The CDR3 DNA is TGTGCCAGCAGCTCCGACAGGGTAGATGGAAACACCATATATTTT.